This entry lists 30 T cell receptor beta chains sequenced from one sample in a study of HIV-infected patients and healthy controls. All unsorted peripheral T cells were captured because whole blood was used without fractionation. cDNA was made from 500 ng RNA using alpha and beta constant primers. Using multiplexing indices, alpha and beta chain libraries were generated apart by chain-specific third strand synthesis. TCRdb re-called the 5' RACE reads through MiXCR, storing one row per CDR3 protein. Seen here are about 18,000 distinct CDR3 sequences, approximately 8.3% observed once, and the top ten hold 6% to 7%. The sample comprised blood. These receptors all stem from an adult in good health.

V is TRBV5-1 and J is TRBJ2-1; no reliable D call. V was pared by 3 bases and J by 0 bases, with 13 bases between. Germline V gene sequence: CDR1 SGHRS, CDR2 YFSETQ. CDR3 length equals 16 residues. The CDR3 loop reads CASSWRRLPSYNEQFF. The CDR3 region has the DNA TGCGCCAGCAGCTGGCGCAGGCTCCCCTCCTACAATGAGCAGTTCTTC. The full variable domain, its missing parts supplied by reference TRBV5-1 and TRBJ2-1, is KAGVTQTPRYLIKTRGQQVTLSCSPISGHRSVSWYQQTPGQGLQFLFEYFSETQRNKGNFPGRFSGRQFSNSRSEMNVSTLELGDSALYLCASSWRRLPSYNEQFFGPGTRLTVL.

Concerning this clonotype: The junction shows a germline mismatch at one end, possibly a read error. The V gene is TRBV19, the J gene TRBJ2-7; 10 nucleotides line up with TRBD2. This CDR3 is built from 17 residues. Germline values: CDR1 LNHDA, CDR2 SQIVND (reference sequence). The CDR3 loop is CASSGRAFPLFSYEQYF. DNA for the CDR3: TGTGCCAGCAGCGGGAGGGCCTTCCCTCTCTTCTCCTATGAGCAGTACTTC.

The chain uses TRBV19 and TRBJ2-2; no reliable D call. CDR1 is LNHDA and CDR2 is SQIVND in the germline V gene (reference sequence). V was trimmed by 7 bases and J by 2 bases, leaving 8 bases between them. CDR3 length equals 13 residues. CDR3 DNA sequence: TGTGCCAGTACGGCAGGTAACACCGGGGAGCTGTTTTTT. It yields the protein CASTAGNTGELFF.

In its sample, this clonotype was seen many times. The chain links TRBV27 to TRBJ2-7; 14 positions agree with TRBD2. V gave up 8 bases and J gave up 6 bases; unmatched junction bases: 3. The CDR3 spans 13 residues. Germline V lookup: CDR1 MNHEY, CDR2 SMNVEV (reference sequence). As DNA, the CDR3 is TGTGCCAGCGGACTAGCGGGAGGAGGCGAGCAGTACTTC. It translates to CASGLAGGGEQYF.

This clonotype was seen many times. This chain connects TRBV28 to TRBJ2-7; 7 positions match TRBD2. CDR1 and CDR2 (germline): MDHEN, SYDVKM. This CDR3 comprises 16 residues. With 5 bases clipped from V and 6 bases from J, the junction kept 16 bases outside the gene matches. For the CDR3, the DNA is TGTGCCAGCAGTCCAAGGGCAATTGGCGGGAGAGCCGAGCAGTACTTC. Its translation: CASSPRAIGGRAEQYF.

This clonotype appeared many times. The chain employs TRBV7-2 and TRBJ2-3; 7 bases match TRBD2. The V segment lost 5 bases and the J segment 4 bases; nucleotides outside the gene matches: 3. This CDR3 spans 13 amino acids. CDR1 is SGHTA, CDR2 FQGNSA, per germline. The CDR3 here is CASSPGGPDTQYF. In nucleotides, the CDR3 is TGTGCCAGCAGCCCGGGGGGTCCAGATACGCAGTATTTT.

This chain joins TRBV2 and TRBJ1-4; possibly TRBD1 for D (5 bases). The V end lost 8 bases, the J end lost 5 bases, and 6 bases lay between the germline ends. The CDR3 sequence is 11 residues long. Germline assignment: CDR1 SNHLY and CDR2 FYNNEI. CDR3 region: CASWGNEKLFF. In nucleotides, the CDR3 is TGTGCCAGCTGGGGGAATGAAAAACTGTTTTTT.

By sample share, this clonotype is medium-sized (0.01 to 0.1%). V gene TRBV4-1 combines with J gene TRBJ1-5; 9 nucleotides line up with TRBD1. The CDR3 totals 16 residues. Per germline, CDR1 MGHRA and CDR2 YSYEKL. Trimming at V came to 0 bases and at J to 1 base, leaving 1 base not matched to a gene. CDR3 protein: CASSQEGQGSNQPQHF. CDR3 bases: TGCGCCAGCAGCCAAGAGGGACAGGGAAGCAATCAGCCCCAGCATTTT.

This clonotype was counted ten times or more. J is TRBJ2-3 and V is TRBV28; 9 positions match TRBD1. Trimming removed 8 bases from V and 4 bases from J; junction bases left unmatched: 4. Germline CDR1 reads MDHEN; CDR2 reads SYDVKM. This CDR3 is built from 13 residues. The chain's CDR3 is CASRDRAPDTQYF. DNA of the CDR3: TGTGCCAGCCGGGACAGGGCGCCAGATACGCAGTATTTT.

This clonotype came up many times. CDR3 protein: CASSSYPPAANNEQFF. The CDR3 bases are TGTGCCAGCAGTTCTTATCCCCCCGCGGCAAACAATGAGCAGTTCTTC. The genes are TRBV12-3 or TRBV12-4 and TRBJ2-1; D is unclear. Trimming cost V 4 bases and J 5 bases, with 18 bases left between them. This CDR3 is built from 16 residues.

The sample holds many counts of this clonotype. The chain combines TRBV4-1 with TRBJ2-7; TRBD1 aligns across 7 bases. Unmatched junction bases numbered 9, after V lost 1 base and J lost 3 bases. Per the germline V gene, CDR1 is MGHRA and CDR2 is YSYEKL. The CDR3 totals 16 residues. CDR3 nucleotide sequence: TGCGCCAGCAGCCAAGTGAGGTTCGACAGGGACTACGAGCAGTACTTC. It translates to CASSQVRFDRDYEQYF.

This clonotype is medium-sized by share. This rearrangement joins TRBV5-6 to TRBJ2-1; TRBD1 or TRBD2 may be the D gene (5 bases each). The CDR3 has 15 amino acids. CDR1 SGHDT and CDR2 YYEEEE come from the germline V gene. V was pared by 3 bases and J by 0 bases, with 10 bases between. CDR3 in amino acids: CASSSGSLSYNEQFF. CDR3 bases: TGTGCCAGCAGCTCAGGGAGCCTCTCCTACAATGAGCAGTTCTTC.

By frequency in the sample, this clonotype is medium-sized. V usage is TRBV29-1 and J usage is TRBJ2-3; tentative D call: TRBD2 (6 bases). V lost 7 bases to trimming and J lost 3 bases, with 11 bases between them. Per the germline V gene, CDR1 is SQVTM and CDR2 is ANQGSEA. The CDR3 is 12 residues long. Written as DNA, the CDR3 is TGCAGCGCTGGGACTTTAACAGATACGCAGTATTTT. Amino acid sequence: CSAGTLTDTQYF.

By its share, this clonotype is medium-sized (0.01 to 0.1%). The V call is TRBV2, the J call TRBJ1-2, with 7 bases lining up with TRBD1. The V gene end was trimmed by 7 bases and the J gene end by 4 bases; junction bases not matched to a gene: 15. Germline assignment: CDR1 SNHLY and CDR2 FYNNEI. This CDR3 is 16 amino acids long. The DNA for the CDR3 is TGTGCCAGCATCCTCCACGGGGGACAGCTATCCTATGGCTACACCTTC. Its translation is CASILHGGQLSYGYTF.

By share, this clonotype ranks as medium-sized (0.01 to 0.1%). V gene TRBV18 combines with J gene TRBJ2-7; D perhaps matches TRBD1 (6 bases). There are 15 residues in the CDR3. CDR1 is KGHSH, CDR2 LQKENI, per germline. The ends were cut back, 6 bases at V and 2 bases at J, with 17 bases in the middle. As DNA, the CDR3 is TGTGCCAGCTCCCCCCGGGACAACCAACCCTACGAGCAGTACTTC. Amino acids: CASSPRDNQPYEQYF.

The J gene is TRBJ2-1, the V gene TRBV6-5; D unclear. This CDR3 spans 13 amino acids. From germline, CDR1 is MNHEY and CDR2 SVGAGI. With 4 bases removed from V and 7 bases from J, the gap between germline ends came to 11 bases. The CDR3 spells CASSSLTGNEQFF. DNA of the CDR3: TGTGCCAGCAGTTCCCTCACGGGTAATGAGCAGTTCTTC.

This clonotype has only a few counts. This rearrangement joins TRBV30 to TRBJ2-7; 7 nucleotides align to TRBD2. V shed 4 bases and J 4 bases; nucleotides not matched to a gene: 4. The CDR3 sequence is 12 residues long. The germline V gene has CDR1 GTSNPN and CDR2 SVGIG (reference sequence). The CDR3 DNA reads TGTGCCTGGAACGGCGGGGGTTACGAGCAGTACTTC. Translating gives CAWNGGGYEQYF.

At least ten counts were recorded for this clonotype. CDR3 loop: CASSPTLAGGPNEQFF. In DNA, the CDR3 is TGTGCCAGCAGCCCCACACTAGCGGGAGGACCCAATGAGCAGTTCTTC. V gene TRBV2 combines with J gene TRBJ2-1, with 12 bases aligning to TRBD2. Germline CDR1 is SNHLY and CDR2 is FYNNEI. J was trimmed by 6 bases and V by 6 bases; bases with no gene match: 9. CDR3 size: 16 residues.

This clonotype is medium-sized by share. The chain uses TRBV7-2 and TRBJ2-3, with 13 bases lining up with TRBD2. The CDR3 is 15 amino acids. Trimming took 1 base from V and 7 from J; bases not matched to a gene: 2. Germline V lookup: CDR1 SGHTA, CDR2 FQGNSA. The CDR3, as DNA: TGTGCCAGCAGCTTAGAACTAGCGGGAGGGCATACGCAGTATTTT. Protein sequence: CASSLELAGGHTQYF.

This clonotype was seen many times. J is TRBJ2-1 and V is TRBV29-1; possibly TRBD2 for D (5 bases). The germline V gene has CDR1 SQVTM and CDR2 ANQGSEA. Trimming cost V 6 bases and J 3 bases, with 12 bases left between them. The length of the CDR3 is 13 residues. The CDR3, as DNA: TGCAGCGTCGGACTCCTGCTCTACAATGAGCAGTTCTTC. It is translated as CSVGLLLYNEQFF.

This clonotype is medium-sized. The chain is built from TRBV2 and TRBJ2-3; D gene uncertain. The germline gives CDR1 SNHLY, CDR2 FYNNEI. The CDR3 length is 16 residues. V dropped 0 bases and J dropped 7 bases, with 17 bases sitting between them. CDR3 sequence reads: CASSEAPVPGANTQYF. In DNA form, the CDR3 reads TGTGCCAGCAGTGAAGCGCCCGTGCCAGGAGCAAATACGCAGTATTTT.

At least ten counts were recorded for this clonotype. The V gene is TRBV5-1, the J gene TRBJ1-6; D is perhaps TRBD1 (5 bases). The V end was cut by 2 bases, the J end by 14 bases, with 17 bases between. There are 14 residues in the CDR3. The V gene's germline CDR1 is SGHRS and CDR2 YFSETQ. Here the CDR3 reads CASSLGRGVRTLHF. CDR3 nucleotides: TGCGCCAGCAGCTTAGGACGGGGGGTTCGGACCCTCCACTTT.

This clonotype was detected many times. The V call is TRBV29-1, the J call TRBJ2-7; D remains ambiguous. Looked up from germline, CDR1 is SQVTM and CDR2 is ANQGSEA. The CDR3 contains 12 residues. The germline V and J ends were trimmed by 4 bases and 0 bases, with 7 bases remaining between them. The CDR3 sequence is CSVGRSSYEQYF. DNA of the CDR3: TGCAGCGTTGGCAGGAGCTCCTACGAGCAGTACTTC.

This clonotype showed up many times. The chain couples TRBV7-2 to TRBJ2-3; unclear D gene. Germline lookup yields CDR1 SGHTA and CDR2 FQGNSA. V lost 5 bases to trimming and J lost 4 bases, with 10 bases between them. This CDR3 spans 13 amino acids. The CDR3, as DNA: TGTGCCAGCAGCACACTTGGGGCAGATACGCAGTATTTT. This encodes CASSTLGADTQYF. Filled out from reference TRBV7-2 and TRBJ2-3, the complete variable domain reads GAGVSQSPSNKVTEKGKDVELRCDPISGHTALYWYRQSLGQGLEFLIYFQGNSAPDKSGLPSDRFSAERTGGSVSTLTIQRTQQEDSAVYLCASSTLGADTQYFGPGTRLTVL.

This clonotype appeared a few times. This chain connects TRBV24-1 to TRBJ1-3; D ambiguous. The CDR3 is 14 residues long. Trimming took 9 bases from V and 2 from J, leaving 13 bases between them. The germline V gene has CDR1 KGHDR and CDR2 SFDVKD. For the CDR3, the DNA is TGTGCCACCTATCCTACGGGTGCTGGAAACACCATATATTTT. This codes for CATYPTGAGNTIYF.

This clonotype was observed at least ten times. J is TRBJ2-4 and V is TRBV18; 9 bases are shared with TRBD2. J lost 0 bases, V lost 0 bases, and 12 bases had no gene match. The germline V gene encodes CDR1 KGHSH and CDR2 LQKENI. This CDR3 is 20 amino acids long. For the CDR3, the DNA is TGTGCCAGCTCACCACCGATCCTTCCGGGACTAGCTCTAGCCAAAAACATTCAGTACTTC. This translates into CASSPPILPGLALAKNIQYF.

This clonotype has ten or more counts. The chain uses TRBV29-1 and TRBJ1-2, with 9 bases aligning to TRBD1. This CDR3 spans 16 amino acids. Losses at the gene ends were 6 bases for V and 0 bases for J; bases not matched to a gene: 11. Per germline, CDR1 SQVTM and CDR2 ANQGSEA. Written as DNA, the CDR3 is TGCAGCGTACTTGTCACAGGGGGCCCATCTAACTATGGCTACACCTTC. Translated, it gives CSVLVTGGPSNYGYTF.

This clonotype counts as medium-sized. The chain couples TRBV5-1 to TRBJ2-1; the D gene is possibly TRBD1 (6 bases). Germline-derived CDR1 and CDR2 are SGHRS and YFSETQ. The CDR3 extends over 13 amino acids. V shed 4 bases and J shed 5 bases, with 10 bases lying between them. CDR3 sequence: CASSAQGHNEQFF. The CDR3 nucleotides are TGCGCCAGCAGCGCCCAGGGGCACAATGAGCAGTTCTTC.

This clonotype was observed a few times. The genes are TRBV19 and TRBJ2-4; 10 bases are shared with TRBD1. Trimming took 6 bases from V and 0 from J; bases not matched to a gene: 17. Germline V gene lookup returns CDR1 LNHDA and CDR2 SQIVND (reference sequence). The CDR3 is 20 amino acids. The CDR3: CASREQPGQGLGIAKNIQYF. CDR3 in DNA: TGTGCCAGTAGAGAACAACCGGGACAGGGGTTGGGGATAGCCAAAAACATTCAGTACTTC.

This clonotype has ten or more counts. This chain joins TRBV28 and TRBJ2-3; D is ambiguous. V lost 6 bases to trimming and J lost 7 bases, with 17 bases between them. Per germline, CDR1 MDHEN and CDR2 SYDVKM. This CDR3 is built from 14 residues. CDR3 bases: TGTGCCAGCAGGAAGACGGAATCCCGTCATACGCAGTATTTT. It specifies CASRKTESRHTQYF.